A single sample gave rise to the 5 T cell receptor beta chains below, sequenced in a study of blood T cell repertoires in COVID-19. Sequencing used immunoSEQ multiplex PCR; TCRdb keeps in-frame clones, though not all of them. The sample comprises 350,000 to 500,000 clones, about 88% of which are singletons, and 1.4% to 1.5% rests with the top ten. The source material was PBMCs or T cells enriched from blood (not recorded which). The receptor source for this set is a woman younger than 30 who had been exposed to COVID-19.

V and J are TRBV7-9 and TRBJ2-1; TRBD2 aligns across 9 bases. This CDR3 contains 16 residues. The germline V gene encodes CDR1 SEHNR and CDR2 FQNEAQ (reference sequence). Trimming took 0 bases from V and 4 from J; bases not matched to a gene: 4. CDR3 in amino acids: CASSLAASGIYNEQFF. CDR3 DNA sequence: TGTGCCAGCAGCTTAGCCGCTAGCGGGATTTACAATGAGCAGTTCTTC.

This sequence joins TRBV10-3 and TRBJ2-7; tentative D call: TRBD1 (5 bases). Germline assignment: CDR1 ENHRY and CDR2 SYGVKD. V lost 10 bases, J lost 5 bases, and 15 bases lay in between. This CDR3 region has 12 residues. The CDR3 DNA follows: TGTGCCACCGCCCAGGGTCCCCACGAGCAGTACTTC. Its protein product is CATAQGPHEQYF.

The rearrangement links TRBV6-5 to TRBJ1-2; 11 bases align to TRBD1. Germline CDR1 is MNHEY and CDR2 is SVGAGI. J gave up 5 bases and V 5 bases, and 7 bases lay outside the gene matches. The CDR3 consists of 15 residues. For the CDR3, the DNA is TGTGCCAGCAGTACGACCGGGACAGGGGGATATGGCTACACCTTC. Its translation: CASSTTGTGGYGYTF.

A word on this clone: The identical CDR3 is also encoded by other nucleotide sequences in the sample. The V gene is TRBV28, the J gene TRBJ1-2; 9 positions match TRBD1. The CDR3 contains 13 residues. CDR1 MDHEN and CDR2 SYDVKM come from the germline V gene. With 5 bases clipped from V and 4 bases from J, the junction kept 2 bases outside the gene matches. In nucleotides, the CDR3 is TGTGCCAGCAGTGTACAGGGGGCCTATGGCTACACCTTC. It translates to CASSVQGAYGYTF.

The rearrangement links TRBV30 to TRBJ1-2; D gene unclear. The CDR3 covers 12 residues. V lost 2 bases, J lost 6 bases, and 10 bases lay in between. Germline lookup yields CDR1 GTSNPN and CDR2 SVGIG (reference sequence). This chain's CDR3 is CAWSRRSNGYTF. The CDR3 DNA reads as TGTGCCTGGAGTCGTCGGTCGAATGGCTACACCTTC.